These 30 T cell receptor beta chains originate from one sample sequenced in a study of neoadjuvant nivolumab and ipilimumab in lung cancer. The table came from immunoSEQ multiplex PCR; TCRdb's copy has only in-frame clones and leaves some out. The sample has around 13,000 clones; about two thirds are singletons. Sequencing was performed on peripheral blood, taken after neoadjuvant nivolumab, alone or with ipilimumab, at or shortly before surgery. Receptors originate from an adult with non-small cell lung cancer.

V gene TRBV30 combines with J gene TRBJ2-1, with D hard to call. V lost 0 bases to trimming and J lost 4 bases, with 10 bases between them. The germline V gene has CDR1 GTSNPN and CDR2 SVGIG (reference sequence). CDR3 length equals 14 residues. The CDR3 here is CAWSVGGGYNEQFF. As DNA, the CDR3 is TGTGCCTGGAGTGTAGGCGGTGGTTACAATGAGCAGTTCTTC.

V usage is TRBV11-3 and J usage is TRBJ1-1; no clear D. Looked up from germline, CDR1 is SGHNT and CDR2 is YENEEA. The CDR3 runs to 15 residues. V shed 3 bases and J shed 0 bases, with 11 bases lying between them. The CDR3 sequence: CASSLAGSMNTEAFF. CDR3 coding DNA: TGTGCCAGCAGCTTGGCAGGTTCTATGAACACTGAAGCTTTCTTT. The full variable domain, with the rest looked up from reference TRBV11-3 and TRBJ1-1, is EAGVVQSPRYKIIEKKQPVAFWCNPISGHNTLYWYLQNLGQGPELLIRYENEEAVDDSQLPKDRFSAERLKGVDSTLKIQPAELGDSAVYLCASSLAGSMNTEAFFGQGTRLTVV.

The V and J genes are TRBV5-1 and TRBJ2-1, with TRBD2 matching 7 bases. After removal of 9 bases from V and 2 bases from J, the junction contained 8 bases not matched to a gene. The germline V gene has CDR1 SGHRS and CDR2 YFSETQ. The CDR3 covers 14 residues. CDR3 region: CATRSGSAYNEQFF. CDR3 sequence (DNA): TGCGCCACCCGTAGCGGGTCCGCCTACAATGAGCAGTTCTTC.

The rearrangement joins TRBV18 to TRBJ2-7; no clear D. The CDR3 runs 13 residues. In germline, CDR1 is KGHSH, CDR2 LQKENI. Trimming pared 1 base from V and 2 bases from J, leaving 6 bases between. This chain's CDR3 is CASSPQPTYEQYF. DNA for the CDR3: TGTGCCAGCTCACCACAACCTACCTACGAGCAGTACTTC.

The V and J genes are TRBV6-5 and TRBJ1-2; 10 bases fit TRBD1. The junction had 8 bases not matched to a gene; V was cut back by 6 bases and J by 4 bases. The germline gives CDR1 MNHEY, CDR2 SVGAGI. This CDR3 comprises 15 residues. The CDR3 region has the DNA TGTGCCAGCAGACTCACGACAGGGGGCGGCTATGGCTACACCTTC. Residues: CASRLTTGGGYGYTF.

This clone appeared a few times. The rearrangement links TRBV2 to TRBJ1-4, with D uncertain. With 6 bases removed from V and 0 bases from J, the gap between germline ends came to 8 bases. The CDR3 loop spans 14 amino acids. CDR1 is SNHLY and CDR2 is FYNNEI in the germline V gene. The CDR3 coding sequence is TGTGCCAGCAGGGACGGTGCAACTAATGAAAAACTGTTTTTT. Translating it yields CASRDGATNEKLFF. Together with reference TRBV2 and TRBJ1-4, the CDR3 gives the full variable domain: EPEVTQTPSHQVTQMGQEVILRCVPISNHLYFYWYRQILGQKVEFLVSFYNNEISEKSEIFDDQFSVERPDGSNFTLKIRSTKLEDSAMYFCASRDGATNEKLFFGSGTQLSVL.

This clone was found once. The CDR3, as DNA: TGCGCCAGCAGCTTGGGTGGGGGAAAGGGCACAGATACGCAGTATTTT. Translating it yields CASSLGGGKGTDTQYF. This chain connects TRBV5-1 to TRBJ2-3; TRBD1 or TRBD2 may be the D gene (5 bases each). There are 16 residues in the CDR3. V was pared by 0 bases and J by 1 base, with 12 bases between. In germline, CDR1 is SGHRS, CDR2 YFSETQ.

The chain combines TRBV7-9 with TRBJ1-2, with unresolved D. CDR3 length: 14 residues. The germline CDR1 and CDR2 sequences are SEHNR and FQNEAQ (reference sequence). V dropped 5 bases and J dropped 2 bases, with 12 bases sitting between them. CDR3 nucleotide sequence: TGTGCCAGCAGCCGAAGCGGAACCAACTATGGCTACACCTTC. This translates into CASSRSGTNYGYTF.

There are a few counts of this clone. The chain recombines TRBV5-1 with TRBJ2-1; maybe TRBD2 (6 bases). Trimming cost V 0 bases and J 5 bases, with 12 bases left between them. The V gene's germline CDR1 is SGHRS and CDR2 YFSETQ. This CDR3 region has 15 residues. CDR3 sequence reads: CASSLEGGKNNEQFF. For the CDR3, the DNA is TGCGCCAGCAGCTTGGAAGGCGGGAAGAACAATGAGCAGTTCTTC.

V usage is TRBV7-2 and J usage is TRBJ1-5; D call uncertain. CDR3 length: 17 residues. Germline values: CDR1 SGHTA, CDR2 FQGNSA. The germline V and J ends were trimmed by 0 bases and 6 bases, with 18 bases remaining between them. This CDR3 is CASSLAKFRDSGQPQHF. The DNA of the CDR3 is TGTGCCAGCAGCTTAGCGAAATTTCGGGATTCTGGTCAGCCCCAGCATTTT.

V gene TRBV11-3 combines with J gene TRBJ2-2; D unresolved. Trimming stripped 5 bases from V and 7 bases from J, with 11 bases between. The CDR3 loop spans 13 amino acids. Germline CDR1 reads SGHNT; CDR2 reads YENEEA. The CDR3 bases are TGTGCCAGCAGCCAACCCCGTCGCGGGGAGCTGTTTTTT. It codes for CASSQPRRGELFF.

This rearrangement joins TRBV30 to TRBJ1-3; D gene ambiguous. The CDR3 totals 13 residues. The germline V gene encodes CDR1 GTSNPN and CDR2 SVGIG (reference sequence). The V and J ends lost 5 bases and 0 bases respectively, with 8 bases between them. CDR3 amino acids: CAWSLGSGNTIYF. The CDR3 bases are TGTGCCTGGTCCCTCGGCTCTGGAAACACCATATATTTT.

The V gene is TRBV11-2, the J gene TRBJ2-3; 8 bases map to TRBD1. The germline V gene has CDR1 SGHAT and CDR2 FQNNGV. The V gene end was trimmed by 5 bases and the J gene end by 4 bases; junction bases not matched to a gene: 5. This CDR3 has 14 amino acids. The CDR3 nucleotides read TGTGCCAGCAGCACCGACAGGGGTTCAGATACGCAGTATTTT. As protein: CASSTDRGSDTQYF.

J is TRBJ2-3 and V is TRBV7-9; 11 bases line up with TRBD2. CDR3 length: 17 amino acids. Germline CDR1 and CDR2: SEHNR and FQNEAQ (reference sequence). Trimming removed 4 bases from V and 6 bases from J; junction bases left unmatched: 12. CDR3 DNA sequence: TGTGCCAGCAGCTCCGCCTCTAGCGGGAGGAATTGGGATACGCAGTATTTT. Translation gives CASSSASSGRNWDTQYF.

The chain has TRBV5-4 and TRBJ2-3; D unresolved. Trimming cost V 4 bases and J 4 bases, with 13 bases left between them. Per the germline V gene, CDR1 is SGHNT and CDR2 is YYREEE (reference sequence). The CDR3 is 14 residues long. CDR3 DNA sequence: TGTGCCAGCAGCCTAAAGGAAGGCGCAGATACGCAGTATTTT. This sequence encodes CASSLKEGADTQYF.

Only a few counts were recorded for this clone. J is TRBJ2-5 and V is TRBV7-9; no definite D call. CDR1 SEHNR and CDR2 FQNEAQ come from the germline V gene (reference sequence). The CDR3 contains 12 residues. Trimming pared 4 bases from V and 0 bases from J, leaving 3 bases between. CDR3 DNA sequence: TGTGCCAGCAGCTGGTACCAAGAGACCCAGTACTTC. It encodes CASSWYQETQYF.

This clone was seen only a few times. The chain couples TRBV29-1 to TRBJ2-7, with a tentative D call TRBD2 (5 bases). The germline V and J ends were trimmed by 1 base and 9 bases, with 13 bases remaining between them. This CDR3 is 12 amino acids long. Germline-derived CDR1 and CDR2 are SQVTM and ANQGSEA. DNA for the CDR3: TGCAGCGTTGAAGGAGGTTCTGGAGGGCAGTACTTC. Translated: CSVEGGSGGQYF.

The gene calls are TRBV5-1 and TRBJ2-3, with 14 bases identical to TRBD2. The length of the CDR3 is 17 residues. Per germline, CDR1 SGHRS and CDR2 YFSETQ. V shed 0 bases, J shed 3 bases, and the junction held 3 bases outside the gene matches. The CDR3 DNA reads TGCGCCAGCAGCTTGGAGACTAGCGGGAGGGGAACAGATACGCAGTATTTT. It yields the protein CASSLETSGRGTDTQYF.

The chain links TRBV11-2 to TRBJ2-2; D might be TRBD2 (6 bases). This CDR3 has 13 residues. Trimming left V 3 bases short and J 7 bases short, with 9 bases between. Germline V gene lookup returns CDR1 SGHAT and CDR2 FQNNGV. The DNA of the CDR3 is TGTGCCAGCAGCTTCGGGACTGACGGGGAGCTGTTTTTT. It is translated as CASSFGTDGELFF.

The V gene is TRBV5-1, the J gene TRBJ1-2; 7 bases agree with TRBD1. V lost 0 bases, J lost 4 bases, and 3 bases stayed unmatched. This CDR3 has 14 residues. Germline V gene data show CDR1 as SGHRS and CDR2 as YFSETQ. The CDR3 sequence: CASSLGQGVYGYTF. CDR3 in DNA: TGCGCCAGCAGCTTGGGACAGGGTGTCTATGGCTACACCTTC.

J is TRBJ2-1 and V is TRBV11-3, with 12 bases identical to TRBD2. The germline V gene encodes CDR1 SGHNT and CDR2 YENEEA. This CDR3 is built from 15 residues. The trim removed 5 bases at V and 7 bases at J, leaving 6 bases unmatched. This chain's CDR3 is CASSLTSGSLNEQFF. CDR3 nucleotide sequence: TGTGCCAGCAGCCTGACTAGCGGGAGTTTAAATGAGCAGTTCTTC.

V gene TRBV29-1 combines with J gene TRBJ2-7; TRBD1 agrees at 10 bases. The length of the CDR3 is 14 residues. The trim removed 6 bases at V and 3 bases at J, leaving 8 bases unmatched. Germline lookup yields CDR1 SQVTM and CDR2 ANQGSEA. The CDR3 spells CSVAGTGDGYEQYF. CDR3 sequence (DNA): TGCAGCGTGGCGGGGACAGGGGACGGCTACGAGCAGTACTTC.

The chain uses TRBV2 and TRBJ1-5; perhaps TRBD1 as D (6 bases). The CDR3 contains 14 residues. From germline, CDR1 is SNHLY and CDR2 FYNNEI. V was pared by 5 bases and J by 5 bases, with 13 bases between. The CDR3 DNA follows: TGTGCCAGCAGTCGGGACACCGCGGATCAGCCCCAGCATTTT. Translation gives CASSRDTADQPQHF.

Only a few counts were recorded for this clone. V and J are TRBV5-1 and TRBJ2-1; TRBD1 agrees at 7 bases. V lost 4 bases and J lost 5; bases outside the gene matches: 3. The CDR3 totals 13 residues. Germline loops: CDR1 SGHRS, CDR2 YFSETQ. The CDR3 region is CASSVGQHNEQFF. The DNA for the CDR3 is TGCGCCAGCAGCGTGGGACAGCACAATGAGCAGTTCTTC.

The chain combines TRBV18 with TRBJ2-6; possible D gene TRBD1, 6 bases. Germline CDR1 reads KGHSH; CDR2 reads LQKENI. The CDR3 runs to 16 residues. With 0 bases removed from V and 4 bases from J, the gap between germline ends came to 10 bases. CDR3 sequence: CASSPPGTLGANVLTF. CDR3 sequence (DNA): TGTGCCAGCTCACCACCGGGGACATTGGGGGCCAACGTCCTGACTTTC. The full variable domain, rest sourced from reference TRBV18 and TRBJ2-6, is NAGVMQNPRHLVRRRGQEARLRCSPMKGHSHVYWYRQLPEEGLKFMVYLQKENIIDESGMPKERFSAEFPKEGPSILRIQQVVRGDSAAYFCASSPPGTLGANVLTFGAGSRLTVL.

The rearrangement joins TRBV7-9 to TRBJ2-3; TRBD2 might be the D (5 bases). The CDR3 totals 14 residues. Germline lookup yields CDR1 SEHNR and CDR2 FQNEAQ (reference sequence). The V gene lost 5 bases and the J gene lost 5 bases, with 14 bases spanning the gap. The CDR3 reads CASSPDYTIDTQYF. CDR3 bases: TGTGCCAGCAGCCCCGACTATACGATAGATACGCAGTATTTT.

The V and J genes are TRBV2 and TRBJ1-5, with D unclear. This CDR3 has 11 amino acids. The ends were cut back, 8 bases at V and 7 bases at J, with 9 bases in the middle. Germline V gene data show CDR1 as SNHLY and CDR2 as FYNNEI. CDR3 sequence reads: CASAIGQPQHF. CDR3 sequence (DNA): TGTGCCAGCGCAATCGGACAGCCCCAGCATTTT.

This chain joins TRBV5-5 and TRBJ2-7; TRBD1 matches 10 bases. With V trimmed by 2 bases and J by 0 bases, 11 bases remained unmatched. This CDR3 has 18 amino acids. In germline, CDR1 is SGHKS, CDR2 YYEKEE (reference sequence). The CDR3 coding sequence is TGTGCCAGCAGCTTTGGGACAGGGGCACTACGGGGCTCCTACGAGCAGTACTTC. Translated, it gives CASSFGTGALRGSYEQYF.

The chain has TRBV5-4 and TRBJ2-7; D gene uncertain. With 3 bases removed from V and 3 bases from J, the gap between germline ends came to 7 bases. CDR1 and CDR2 (germline): SGHNT, YYREEE (reference sequence). This CDR3 has 12 residues. In DNA, the CDR3 is TGTGCCAGCAGCTCTGAGCACTACGAGCAGTACTTC. This encodes CASSSEHYEQYF.

This clone was found a few times. The chain recombines TRBV30 with TRBJ2-7, with D perhaps matching TRBD1 (7 bases). Per germline, CDR1 GTSNPN and CDR2 SVGIG (reference sequence). Trimming took off 1 base at V and 12 bases at J, with 22 bases between the two ends. The length of the CDR3 is 14 residues. The CDR3: CAWSAGGMPTRVYF. CDR3 nucleotide sequence: TGTGCCTGGAGTGCAGGGGGGATGCCGACCAGGGTGTACTTC.